This T cell receptor beta chain was observed in a study of shared clonotypes between healthy human individuals. Study in general: Ranging from 18 to 49 in age, donors were two women and three men. Each donor's CD8 memory used one plate, CD8 naive two, each CD4 subset three. The study's findings and limits: Richness estimates generally favored naive over memory subsets. Specimens sampled were limited to blood, with tissue repertoires likely differing.

TCRdb's copy holds only in-frame clones and misses some; the assay was immunoSEQ multiplex PCR. Of 150,000 to 200,000 clones detected, over 50% appear once; the ten largest clones hold about 10%. This clone was seen once. Its cognate antigen is unknown. The CDR3 is made up of 19 amino acids. Looked up from germline, CDR1 is SGHRS and CDR2 is YFSETQ. The ends lost 4 bases at V and 4 bases at J; junction bases unmatched: 16. This chain uses TRBV5-1 with TRBJ2-2, with 10 bases matching TRBD1. The clonotype comes from a man aged 30 to 45 in good health. The sequencing input was memory CD4+ T cells sorted from blood. Regarding subset: CD45RA-negative fraction. CDR3 region: CASSPYPLGQGVSTGELFF. DNA of the CDR3: TGCGCCAGCAGCCCCTATCCCCTAGGACAGGGGGTTAGCACCGGGGAGCTGTTTTTT.